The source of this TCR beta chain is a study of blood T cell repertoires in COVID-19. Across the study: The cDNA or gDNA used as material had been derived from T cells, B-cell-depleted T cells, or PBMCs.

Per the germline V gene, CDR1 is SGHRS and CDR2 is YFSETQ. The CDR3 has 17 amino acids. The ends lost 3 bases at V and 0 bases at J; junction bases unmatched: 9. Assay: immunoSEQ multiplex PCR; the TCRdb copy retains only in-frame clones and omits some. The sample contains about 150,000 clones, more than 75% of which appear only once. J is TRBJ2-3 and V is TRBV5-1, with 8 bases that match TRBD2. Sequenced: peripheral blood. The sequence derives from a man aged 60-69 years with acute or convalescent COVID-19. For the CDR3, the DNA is TGCGCCAGCAGCTCTATGGGTAGCGGGACGAGCACAGATACGCAGTATTTT. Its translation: CASSSMGSGTSTDTQYF.